The source of this TCR beta chain is a study of blood T cell repertoires in COVID-19. Whole-study context: Collection of acute and convalescent COVID-19 samples took place in the United States, Italy and Spain. PBMCs, B-cell-depleted T cells, or T cells were the source of the cDNA or gDNA that made up the material.

Study processing details: Estimation of nucleated cell counts relied on the amplification of reference gene primers. Some clones are missing from TCRdb's copy, which holds only in-frame ones; the method was immunoSEQ multiplex PCR. V, J and clone size are those of that table, while D and trimming were read from the DNA. The profile shows roughly 150,000 clones, around 82% of them singletons. Germline lookup yields CDR1 SEHNR and CDR2 FQNEAQ (reference sequence). V lost 3 bases and J lost 7, with 13 bases in between. This CDR3 has 14 residues. V gene TRBV7-9 combines with J gene TRBJ1-3, with D perhaps TRBD1 (6 bases). This TCR was sampled from a woman older than 75 with acute or convalescent COVID-19. Sequencing was done on a sample of peripheral blood. In DNA form, the CDR3 reads TGTGCCAGCAGCTTGGGGGCCTTCGGGAACACCATATATTTT. Protein sequence: CASSLGAFGNTIYF.